This T cell receptor (beta chain) was obtained from a study of regulatory T cells in long-lasting Graves disease. Whole-study findings and limits: Newly diagnosed patients shared 950 to 1,000 public clonotypes; persistent patients shared about 2,500. It was possible that the small sample size reduced accuracy.

Stated time point: persistent/refractory GD, antithyroid drugs over 5 years with positive TRAb. Making the TCR library involved RNA that had been extracted from PBMCs. In regard to this clonotype: The antigen is undetermined.

With iRepertoire HTBI primers and Arm-PCR of CDR3 regions, TCR beta libraries were built. One entry per CDR3 protein results from TCRdb running MiXCR on the multiplex PCR reads. Of some 450,000 distinct CDR3 sequences listed, around 22% were seen once; the top ten hold about a quarter. The TCR sequence derives from a female donor with Graves disease. The specimen comprised peripheral blood mononuclear cells (PBMCs), sampled when the disease was refractory, from a patient treated with antithyroid drugs.

The CDR3 loop is CASSSRRTGANQPQHF. The CDR3 nucleotides read TGTGCCAGCAGTTCCAGACGGACAGGGGCGAATCAGCCCCAGCATTTT. The V gene is TRBV6-2 or TRBV6-3, the J gene TRBJ1-5, with 9 bases fitting TRBD1. The CDR3 has 16 amino acids. Germline V CDR1 and CDR2: MNHEY, SVGEGT. Trimming took 4 bases from V and 4 from J; bases not matched to a gene: 8.